This T cell receptor beta chain emerged from a study of tumor and adjacent non-tumor tissue in lung cancer. Study details: The cohort had approximately 13 adenocarcinoma, a couple of squamous cell and 1 small cell patients.

V lost 1 base and J lost 3, with 18 bases in between. The CDR3 is 16 amino acids. Germline loops: CDR1 DFQATT, CDR2 SNEGSKA (reference sequence). Comment on this clonotype: What it binds is unknown.

The library came from three nested PCR rounds adapted from ARM-PCR protocols. TCRdb passed the multiplex PCR reads through MiXCR, listing each CDR3 protein once. This table holds 71,000 or so distinct CDR3 sequences, roughly 80% found once. Study-wide points: Compared with tumor, normal lung showed significantly lower TCR diversity. Patients with more diverse tumor TCRs had worse survival.

No cell sorting was done before RNA was extracted from the tissue. Sample: lung tumor tissue. The chain recombines TRBV20-1 with TRBJ1-1; D might be TRBD1 (5 bases). The sequence was obtained from a woman between 50 and 59 years old with non-small cell lung cancer. CDR3 residues: CSARGDQVGLDTEAFF. CDR3 bases: TGCAGTGCTAGAGGGGACCAGGTGGGGTTGGACACTGAAGCTTTCTTT.